Listed below are T cell receptor beta chains from one sample, sequenced in a study of blood T cell repertoires in COVID-19. The protocol was immunoSEQ multiplex PCR, while the TCRdb copy is restricted to in-frame clones and leaves out a portion. The sample contains some 170,000 clones, less than 90% of which appear only once. Material: PBMCs or T cells enriched from blood (not recorded which). The receptors were gathered from a human donor with acute COVID-19. The donor label of this sample is uncertain. The CDR3 runs from the conserved cysteine through the conserved F or W. The order of the fields is V gene, J gene, D gene, clone size, CDR3 DNA, CDR3 protein. A D gene is named only where the DNA matches it firmly. Only part of the rows carry a size: once, few, many, or a class if the clone is expanded.

>TRBV9|TRBJ1-1|TRBD1|.
TGTGCCAGCAGCGAGGGACAGATCAACACTGAAGCTTTCTTT
CASSEGQINTEAFF
>TRBV4-3|TRBJ2-1|.|.
TGCGCCAGCAGCCAAGTAGTGGGGGCAGGAGATGAGCAGTTCTTC
CASSQVVGAGDEQFF
>TRBV2|TRBJ2-5|.|.
TGTGCCAGCAGTGGCAGGGGAGAGGGAGTAGAGACCCAGTACTTC
CASSGRGEGVETQYF
>TRBV6-4|TRBJ2-1|TRBD2|few
TGTGCCAGCAGCCGAGAGGCGGGGGCCTACAATGAGCAGTTCTTC
CASSREAGAYNEQFF
>TRBV12-5|TRBJ2-5|.|.
TGTGCTAGTGGTCTCCCAAACCTGTCGGCCCAGTACTTC
CASGLPNLSAQYF
>TRBV11-1|TRBJ2-1|.|few
TGTGCCAGCAGCTTAGTGGGGGGTAATGAGCAGTTCTTC
CASSLVGGNEQFF
>TRBV7-8|TRBJ1-2|.|.
TGTGCCAGCAGCTCCAGAGGACAGCCTCTACCTAGCTATGGCTACACCTTC
CASSSRGQPLPSYGYTF
>TRBV4-3|TRBJ1-2|.|once
TGCGCCAGCAGCCAAGATTCCGGAGGGATTTATGGCTACACCTTC
CASSQDSGGIYGYTF
>TRBV7-2|TRBJ1-4|.|.
TGTGCCAGCAGCTCCTCTAATGAAAAACTGTTTTTT
CASSSSNEKLFF
>TRBV5-1|TRBJ2-5|.|.
TGCGCCAGCAGCTTGTTTCAGGCGTACCAAGAGACCCAGTACTTC
CASSLFQAYQETQYF
>TRBV4-1|TRBJ1-2|.|.
TGCGCCAGCAGCCAACCCCAGGGGAGTGGTGGCTACACCTTC
CASSQPQGSGGYTF
>TRBV30|TRBJ1-3|.|once
TGTGCCTGGAGGGAGCAGGGGAGTGAAAACACCATATATTTT
CAWREQGSENTIYF
>TRBV6-5|TRBJ2-7|TRBD1|few
TGTGCCAGCAGCCTGACAGGGGGCCACGAGCAGTACTTC
CASSLTGGHEQYF
>TRBV24-1|TRBJ2-5|TRBD1|.
TGTGCCACCCGGGACAGGGTGGCAGAGACCCAGTACTTC
CATRDRVAETQYF
>TRBV4-2|TRBJ2-7|.|.
TGTGCCAGCAGCCCGAGGAGGGATCGGTACGAGCAGTACTTC
CASSPRRDRYEQYF
>TRBV7-9|TRBJ2-7|TRBD1|.
TGTGCCAGCAGCGGACAGGGCAACTACGAGCAGTACTTC
CASSGQGNYEQYF
>TRBV30|TRBJ1-4|TRBD1|few
TGTGCCTGGAGTGTAAACGCCTTGGACAGGAGGAATGAAAAACTGTTTTTT
CAWSVNALDRRNEKLFF
>TRBV5-6|TRBJ2-7|TRBD1|.
TGTGCCAGCAGCTCCGGGACAGGAGCCTACGAGCAGTACTTC
CASSSGTGAYEQYF
>TRBV10-3|TRBJ1-2|.|.
TGTGCCATCAGTGAGGTGGACAGATCTAACTATGGCTACACCTTC
CAISEVDRSNYGYTF
>TRBV4-1|TRBJ2-7|.|.
TGCGCCAGCAGCCAAGTCGATGCGGACGAGCAGTACTTC
CASSQVDADEQYF
>TRBV5-6|TRBJ1-2|TRBD1|.
TGTGCCAGCAGCTCGGGGACAGGACGAGGATATGGCTACACCTTC
CASSSGTGRGYGYTF
>TRBV7-6|TRBJ2-5|TRBD1|.
TGTGCCAGCAGCTCGACAGGGGGCTGGCAAGAGACCCAGTACTTC
CASSSTGGWQETQYF